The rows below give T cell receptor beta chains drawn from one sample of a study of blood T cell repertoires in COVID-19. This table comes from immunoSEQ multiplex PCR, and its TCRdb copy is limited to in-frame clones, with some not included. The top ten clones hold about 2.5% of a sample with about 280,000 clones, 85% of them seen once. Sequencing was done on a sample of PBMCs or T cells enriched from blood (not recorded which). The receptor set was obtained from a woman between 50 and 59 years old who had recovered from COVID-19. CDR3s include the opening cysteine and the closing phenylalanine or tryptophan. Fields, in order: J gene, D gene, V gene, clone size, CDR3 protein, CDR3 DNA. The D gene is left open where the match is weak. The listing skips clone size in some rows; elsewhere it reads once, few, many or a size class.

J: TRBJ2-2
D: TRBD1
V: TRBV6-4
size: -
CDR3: CASRGQGGTGELFF
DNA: TGTGCCAGCAGAGGACAGGGAGGCACCGGGGAGCTGTTTTTT

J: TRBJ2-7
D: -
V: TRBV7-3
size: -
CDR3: CASSPGASYEQYF
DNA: TGTGCCAGCAGTCCGGGAGCATCCTACGAGCAGTACTTC

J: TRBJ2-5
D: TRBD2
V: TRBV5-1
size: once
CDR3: CASSVEGLAFETQYF
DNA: TGCGCCAGCAGCGTGGAGGGACTAGCTTTCGAGACCCAGTACTTC

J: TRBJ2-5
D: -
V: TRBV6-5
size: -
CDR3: CASSFYREETQYF
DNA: TGTGCCAGCAGTTTTTACAGAGAAGAGACCCAGTACTTC

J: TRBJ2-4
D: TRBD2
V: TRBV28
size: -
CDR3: CASRWSGGNENIQYF
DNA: TGTGCCAGCAGGTGGTCGGGGGGGAACGAAAACATTCAGTACTTC

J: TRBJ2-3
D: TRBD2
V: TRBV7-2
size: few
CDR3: CASSLGGGAVADTQYF
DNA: TGTGCCAGCAGCTTAGGGGGGGGAGCCGTGGCAGATACGCAGTATTTT

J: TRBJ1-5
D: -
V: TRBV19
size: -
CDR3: CASSGQIFNNQPQHF
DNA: TGTGCCAGTAGCGGACAGATCTTTAACAATCAGCCCCAGCATTTT

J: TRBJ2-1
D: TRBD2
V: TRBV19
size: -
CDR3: CASSILGTSVNEQFF
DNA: TGTGCCAGTAGTATTCTAGGGACTAGCGTCAATGAGCAGTTCTTC

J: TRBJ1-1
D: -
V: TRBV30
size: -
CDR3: CAWNVGTVNTEAFF
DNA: TGTGCCTGGAATGTGGGGACTGTGAACACTGAAGCTTTCTTT

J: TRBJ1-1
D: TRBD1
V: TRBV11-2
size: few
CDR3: CASRQGQGAYLDTEAFF
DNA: TGTGCCAGCAGGCAAGGACAGGGGGCTTATCTTGACACTGAAGCTTTCTTT

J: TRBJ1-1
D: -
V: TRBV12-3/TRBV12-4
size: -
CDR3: CASTPGSTEAFF
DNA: TGTGCCAGCACCCCCGGGTCCACTGAAGCTTTCTTT

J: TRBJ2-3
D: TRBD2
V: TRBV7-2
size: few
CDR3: CASSFGGSYAQYF
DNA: TGTGCCAGCAGCTTCGGCGGGAGTTACGCACAGTATTTT